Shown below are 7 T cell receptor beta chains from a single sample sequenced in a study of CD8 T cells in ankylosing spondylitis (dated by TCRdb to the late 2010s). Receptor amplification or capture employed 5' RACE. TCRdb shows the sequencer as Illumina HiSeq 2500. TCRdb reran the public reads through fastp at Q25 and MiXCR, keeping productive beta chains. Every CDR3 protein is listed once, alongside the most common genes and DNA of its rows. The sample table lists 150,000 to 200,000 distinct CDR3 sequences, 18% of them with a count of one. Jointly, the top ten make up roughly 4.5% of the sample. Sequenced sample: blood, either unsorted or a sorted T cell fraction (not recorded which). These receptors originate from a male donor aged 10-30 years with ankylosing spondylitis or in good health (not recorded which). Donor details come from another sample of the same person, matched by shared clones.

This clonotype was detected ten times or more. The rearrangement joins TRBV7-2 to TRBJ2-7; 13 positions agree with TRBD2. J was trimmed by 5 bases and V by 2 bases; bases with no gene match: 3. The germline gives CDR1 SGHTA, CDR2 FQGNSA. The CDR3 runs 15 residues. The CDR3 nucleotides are TGTGCCAGCAGCTTAACGACTAGCGGGAGGAACGAGCAGTACTTC. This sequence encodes CASSLTTSGRNEQYF. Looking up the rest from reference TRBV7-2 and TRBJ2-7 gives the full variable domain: GAGVSQSPSNKVTEKGKDVELRCDPISGHTALYWYRQSLGQGLEFLIYFQGNSAPDKSGLPSDRFSAERTGGSVSTLTIQRTQQEDSAVYLCASSLTTSGRNEQYFGPGTRLTVT.

Here the CDR3 reads CASSKISASYNEQFF. CDR3 DNA sequence: TGTGCCAGCAGCAAAATAAGTGCTTCCTACAATGAGCAGTTCTTC. The chain combines TRBV7-9 with TRBJ2-1; no firm D call. From germline, CDR1 is SEHNR and CDR2 FQNEAQ (reference sequence). The CDR3 runs 15 residues. V lost 5 bases and J 1 base, leaving 12 bases between the germline ends. The full variable domain, completed using reference TRBV7-9 and TRBJ2-1, is DTGVSQNPRHKITKRGQNVTFRCDPISEHNRLYWYRQTLGQGPEFLTYFQNEAQLEKSRLLSDRFSAERPKGSFSTLEIQRTEQGDSAMYLCASSKISASYNEQFFGPGTRLTVL.

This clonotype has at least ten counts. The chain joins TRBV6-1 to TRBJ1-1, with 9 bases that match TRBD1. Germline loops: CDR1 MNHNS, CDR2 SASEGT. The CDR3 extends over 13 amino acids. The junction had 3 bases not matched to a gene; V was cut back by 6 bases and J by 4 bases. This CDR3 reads CASSADRGTEAFF. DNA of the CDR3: TGTGCCAGCAGCGCGGACAGGGGCACTGAAGCTTTCTTT.

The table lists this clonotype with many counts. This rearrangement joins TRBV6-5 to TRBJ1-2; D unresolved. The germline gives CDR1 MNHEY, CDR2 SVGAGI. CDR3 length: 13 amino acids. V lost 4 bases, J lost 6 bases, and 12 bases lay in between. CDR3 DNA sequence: TGTGCCAGCAGTTCCCCCCGTGGGGATGGCTACACCTTC. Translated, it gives CASSSPRGDGYTF.

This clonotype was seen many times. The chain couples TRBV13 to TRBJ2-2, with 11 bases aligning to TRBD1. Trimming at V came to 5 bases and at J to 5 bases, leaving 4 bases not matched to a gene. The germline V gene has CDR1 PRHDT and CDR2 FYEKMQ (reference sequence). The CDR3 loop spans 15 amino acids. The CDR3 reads CASSGRDRGTGELFF. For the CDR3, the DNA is TGTGCCAGCAGCGGACGGGACAGGGGGACCGGGGAGCTGTTTTTT.

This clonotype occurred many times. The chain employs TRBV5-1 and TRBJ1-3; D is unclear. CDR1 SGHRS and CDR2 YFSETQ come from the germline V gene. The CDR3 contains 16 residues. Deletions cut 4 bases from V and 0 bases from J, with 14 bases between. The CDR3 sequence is CASSQAGEGSGNTIYF. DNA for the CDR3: TGCGCCAGCAGCCAAGCTGGGGAGGGCTCTGGAAACACCATATATTTT. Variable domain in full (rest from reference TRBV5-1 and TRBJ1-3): KAGVTQTPRYLIKTRGQQVTLSCSPISGHRSVSWYQQTPGQGLQFLFEYFSETQRNKGNFPGRFSGRQFSNSRSEMNVSTLELGDSALYLCASSQAGEGSGNTIYFGEGSWLTVV.

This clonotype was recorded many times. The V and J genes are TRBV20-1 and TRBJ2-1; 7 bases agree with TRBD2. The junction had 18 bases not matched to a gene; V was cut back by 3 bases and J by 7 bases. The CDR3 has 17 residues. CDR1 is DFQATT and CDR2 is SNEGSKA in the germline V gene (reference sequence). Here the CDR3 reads CSASAQAGRPQVNEQFF. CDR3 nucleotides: TGCAGTGCTAGCGCCCAAGCCGGGAGGCCCCAGGTGAATGAGCAGTTCTTC.